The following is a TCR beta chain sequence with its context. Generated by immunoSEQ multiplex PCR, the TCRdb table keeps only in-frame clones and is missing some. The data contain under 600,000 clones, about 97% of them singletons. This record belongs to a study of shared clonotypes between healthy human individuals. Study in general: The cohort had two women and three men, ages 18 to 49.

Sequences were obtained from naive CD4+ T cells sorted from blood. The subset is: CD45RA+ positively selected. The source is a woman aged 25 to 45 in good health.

The CDR3 nucleotides are TGTGCCAGCTCACGGAGGCAGGGGCGGGAGGGCTACAATGAGCAGTTCTTC. Translating it yields CASSRRQGREGYNEQFF. The rearrangement links TRBV18 to TRBJ2-1; TRBD2 agrees at 9 bases. The germline V gene has CDR1 KGHSH and CDR2 LQKENI. The CDR3 covers 17 residues. Losses at the gene ends were 4 bases for V and 3 bases for J; bases not matched to a gene: 10.